This T cell receptor beta chain was documented in a study of human CD8 memory T cell subsets. Sequencing libraries of TCR beta were made by UMI-labeled 5' RACE. Using the 5' RACE reads, TCRdb records one entry per CDR3 protein without DNA. The sample includes 17,000 or so distinct CDR3 sequences. The CDR3 is 16 amino acids. The clonotype comes from a human donor in good health. The material sequenced was CD8+ stem-like memory T cells (TSCM and TCM) sorted from PBMCs. The subset here: stem-like memory CD8 T cells (TSTEM), CCR7+ PD-1- TIGIT-. The V call is TRBV12-3 or TRBV12-4, the J call TRBJ2-2; TCRdb's D call of TRBD1 is untestable without DNA. CDR3: CASSLGRTANTGELFF.